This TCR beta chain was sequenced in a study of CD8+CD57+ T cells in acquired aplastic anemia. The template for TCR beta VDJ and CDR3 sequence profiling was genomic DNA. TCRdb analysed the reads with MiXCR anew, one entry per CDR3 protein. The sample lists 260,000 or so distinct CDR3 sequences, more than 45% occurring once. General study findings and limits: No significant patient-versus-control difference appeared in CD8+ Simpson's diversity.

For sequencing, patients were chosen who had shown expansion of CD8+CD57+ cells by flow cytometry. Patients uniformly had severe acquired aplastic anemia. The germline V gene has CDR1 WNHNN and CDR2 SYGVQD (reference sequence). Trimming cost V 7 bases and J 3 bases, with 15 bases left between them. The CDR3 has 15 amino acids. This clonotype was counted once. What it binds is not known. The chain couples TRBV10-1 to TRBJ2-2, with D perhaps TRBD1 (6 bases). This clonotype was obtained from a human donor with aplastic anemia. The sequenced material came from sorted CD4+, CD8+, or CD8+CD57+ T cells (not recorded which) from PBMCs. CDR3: CASKVRQADTGELFF. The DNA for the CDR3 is TGCGCCAGCAAGGTTAGACAGGCCGACACCGGGGAGCTGTTTTTT.